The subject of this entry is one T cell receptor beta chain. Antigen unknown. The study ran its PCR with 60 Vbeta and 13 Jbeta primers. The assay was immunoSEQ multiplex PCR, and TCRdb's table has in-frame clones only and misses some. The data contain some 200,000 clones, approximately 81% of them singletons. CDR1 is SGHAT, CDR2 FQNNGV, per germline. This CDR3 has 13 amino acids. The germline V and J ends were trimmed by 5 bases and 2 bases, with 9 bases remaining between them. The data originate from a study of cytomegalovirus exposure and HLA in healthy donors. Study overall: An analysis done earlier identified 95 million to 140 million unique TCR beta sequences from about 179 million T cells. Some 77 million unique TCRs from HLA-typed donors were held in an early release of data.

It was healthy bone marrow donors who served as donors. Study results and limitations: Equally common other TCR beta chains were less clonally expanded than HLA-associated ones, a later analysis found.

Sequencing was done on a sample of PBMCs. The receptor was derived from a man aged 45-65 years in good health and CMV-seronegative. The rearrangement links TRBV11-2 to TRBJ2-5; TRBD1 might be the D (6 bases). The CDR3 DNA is TGTGCCAGCAGCCCCGACAGGCAAGAGACCCAGTACTTC. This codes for CASSPDRQETQYF.